This is a list of T cell receptor beta chains from one sample in a study of regulatory T cells in long-lasting Graves disease. Via MiXCR, TCRdb re-called the multiplex PCR reads, giving one row per CDR3 protein. The sample shows some 400,000 distinct CDR3 sequences, approximately 15% of them seen only once. These sequences were also reported in another study, on T cells in Graves' hyperthyroidism and ophthalmopathy.

Sequenced here: peripheral blood mononuclear cells (PBMCs), sampled at new diagnosis, from a patient treated with antithyroid drugs. These receptors originate from a woman aged 25 to 45 with Graves disease. CDR3s include the opening cysteine and the closing phenylalanine or tryptophan. Each record gives: clone size, J gene, CDR3 length, D gene, V gene, CDR3 protein, CDR3 DNA. The D gene is left open where the match is weak. Only some rows state a clone size, as once, few, many or a class for expanded clones.

many | TRBJ2-5 | 15 | TRBD2 | TRBV9 | CASSVVSGGPETQYF | TGTGCCAGCAGCGTAGTGTCGGGAGGGCCAGAGACCCAGTACTTC
few | TRBJ2-7 | 13 | - | TRBV7-6 | CASSKSGSYEQYF | TGTGCCAGCAGCAAAAGCGGGTCCTACGAGCAGTACTTC
many | TRBJ2-7 | 19 | TRBD2 | TRBV30 | CAWSVVPGALAGVTYEQYF | TGTGCCTGGAGTGTAGTTCCGGGTGCACTAGCGGGAGTAACCTACGAGCAGTACTTC
many | TRBJ2-2 | 18 | TRBD2 | TRBV20-1 | CSARVIGTSGSQGGELFF | TGCAGTGCTAGAGTAATCGGGACTAGCGGGAGTCAGGGCGGGGAGCTGTTTTTT
- | TRBJ1-1 | 14 | - | TRBV5-1 | CAGSLGISNTEAFF | TGCGCCGGCAGCTTGGGAATTTCGAACACTGAAGCTTTCTTT
- | TRBJ1-6 | 14 | - | TRBV6-5 | CASSYSIQGSPLHF | TGTGCCAGCAGTTATTCGATTCAGGGTTCACCCCTCCACTTT
many | TRBJ2-2 | 16 | - | TRBV27 | CASTLRGRTNTGELFF | TGTGCCAGCACCCTAAGGGGAAGGACGAACACCGGGGAGCTGTTTTTT
many | TRBJ2-7 | 11 | - | TRBV30 | CASGQLGQGFF | TGTGCCTCTGGCCAGCTCGGACAAGGATTCTTC
many | TRBJ2-5 | 14 | - | TRBV11-2 | CASSTPRVLETQYF | TGTGCCAGCAGCACCCCGAGGGTGTTAGAGACCCAGTACTTC
- | TRBJ1-1 | 13 | - | TRBV11-2 | CASRATRGTEAFF | TGTGCCAGCAGGGCAACCAGGGGCACTGAAGCTTTCTTT
few | TRBJ2-7 | 13 | TRBD1 | TRBV7-3 | CASSLDRGREQYF | TGTGCCAGCAGCTTGGACAGGGGGCGCGAGCAGTACTTC
- | TRBJ2-7 | 14 | TRBD1 | TRBV7-9 | CASSTGQRLYEQYF | TGTGCCAGCAGCACGGGACAGAGGCTCTACGAGCAGTACTTC
- | TRBJ1-1 | 14 | - | TRBV15 | CATSRDKRDTEAFF | TGTGCCACCAGCAGAGATAAGAGAGACACTGAAGCTTTCTTT
few | TRBJ1-2 | 18 | TRBD1 | TRBV7-9 | CASSLERGGAMPNYGYTF | TGTGCCAGCAGCTTAGAGCGAGGGGGCGCTATGCCCAACTATGGCTACACCTTC
many | TRBJ2-7 | 16 | TRBD2 | TRBV3-1 | CASSQVSSGATYEQYF | TGTGCCAGCAGCCAAGTATCCAGCGGGGCAACCTACGAGCAGTACTTC
- | TRBJ2-1 | 14 | TRBD2 | TRBV12-3/TRBV12-4 | CASSTGLASHEQFF | TGTGCCAGCAGTACCGGACTAGCGTCCCATGAGCAGTTCTTC
few | TRBJ2-3 | 16 | TRBD1 | TRBV7-3 | CASSRGTGSSTDTQYF | TGTGCCAGCAGCCGAGGGACAGGTTCTAGCACAGATACGCAGTATTTT
few | TRBJ2-5 | 13 | - | TRBV30 | CAWSGRNQETQYF | TGTGCCTGGAGTGGGAGAAATCAAGAGACCCAGTACTTC
many | TRBJ1-1 | 14 | - | TRBV6-1 | CASKITVGNTEAFF | TGTGCCAGCAAGATAACAGTGGGGAACACTGAAGCTTTCTTT
many | TRBJ1-5 | 16 | TRBD1 | TRBV10-1 | CASGAIGQADNQPQHF | TGCGCCAGTGGGGCCATAGGACAGGCCGACAATCAGCCCCAGCATTTT
- | TRBJ1-2 | 13 | - | TRBV7-3 | CASSPAGGADYTF | TGTGCCAGCAGTCCCGCGGGGGGGGCGGACTACACCTTC
many | TRBJ2-7 | 17 | TRBD2 | TRBV6-2/TRBV6-3 | CASSYTDASGSRDEQYF | TGTGCCAGCAGCTATACCGACGCGAGCGGGAGCAGGGACGAGCAGTACTTC